What follows are 14 T cell receptor beta chains derived from one specimen sequenced in a study of blood T cell repertoires in COVID-19. Profiled with immunoSEQ multiplex PCR; TCRdb holds only in-frame clones, not every one. This sample has about 120,000 clones, with over 65% found just once. Sequencing was performed on peripheral blood. The receptor set was obtained from a man in his sixties with acute or convalescent COVID-19.

This clone was recorded once. The chain combines TRBV5-6 with TRBJ2-1; possibly TRBD2 for D (6 bases). Looked up from germline, CDR1 is SGHDT and CDR2 is YYEEEE. Trimming stripped 2 bases from V and 0 bases from J, with 12 bases between. This CDR3 has 16 residues. The CDR3 here is CASSFPGAGSYNEQFF. The CDR3 bases are TGTGCCAGCAGCTTTCCGGGAGCGGGCTCCTACAATGAGCAGTTCTTC. The whole variable domain, remainder taken from reference TRBV5-6 and TRBJ2-1, is DAGVTQSPTHLIKTRGQQVTLRCSPKSGHDTVSWYQQALGQGPQFIFQYYEEEERQRGNFPDRFSGHQFPNYSSELNVNALLLGDSALYLCASSFPGAGSYNEQFFGPGTRLTVL.

Only a few counts were recorded for this clone. The V and J genes are TRBV15 and TRBJ2-7; D is possibly TRBD2 (6 bases). Germline V CDR1 and CDR2: LNHNV, YYDKDF (reference sequence). This CDR3 region has 16 residues. Trimming left V 0 bases short and J 3 bases short, with 15 bases between. The CDR3 loop reads CATSRDSASAYYEQYF. The CDR3 region has the DNA TGTGCCACCAGCAGAGATTCGGCTAGCGCGTACTACGAGCAGTACTTC.

The chain couples TRBV6-6 to TRBJ2-1; 8 nucleotides align to TRBD2. Germline CDR1 reads MNHNY; CDR2 reads SVGAGI (reference sequence). V lost 8 bases to trimming and J lost 4 bases; unmatched junction nucleotides: 10. This CDR3 has 15 amino acids. CDR3 protein: CASSPAGETYNEQFF. The CDR3 DNA sequence: TGTGCCAGCTCCCCAGCGGGAGAGACTTACAATGAGCAGTTCTTC.

This clone was counted a single time. The chain joins TRBV28 to TRBJ1-5; no definite D call. In germline, CDR1 is MDHEN, CDR2 SYDVKM. This CDR3 spans 13 amino acids. With 8 bases removed from V and 7 bases from J, the gap between germline ends came to 15 bases. For the CDR3, the DNA is TGTGCCAGCGCTGACACCCAGTTACAGCCCCAGCATTTT. Its protein is CASADTQLQPQHF.

V gene TRBV2 combines with J gene TRBJ2-1; D may be TRBD1 (5 bases). The ends were cut back, 8 bases at V and 4 bases at J, with 9 bases in the middle. Germline V gene lookup returns CDR1 SNHLY and CDR2 FYNNEI. The CDR3 sequence is 12 residues long. The CDR3 nucleotides read TGTGCCAGCCAGGACAAATACAATGAGCAGTTCTTC. Its translation: CASQDKYNEQFF.

The genes are TRBV4-2 and TRBJ2-2, with TRBD2 matching over 11 bases. CDR3 length: 17 residues. Trimming took 0 bases from V and 2 from J; bases not matched to a gene: 2. Germline V lookup: CDR1 LGHNA, CDR2 YNFKEQ. The CDR3 region has the DNA TGTGCCAGCAGCCAAGATAGCGGGAGGGTAAACACCGGGGAGCTGTTTTTT. The encoded protein is CASSQDSGRVNTGELFF.

The J gene is TRBJ2-1, the V gene TRBV6-4; 8 nucleotides match TRBD2. In germline, CDR1 is MRHNA, CDR2 SNTAGT. Unmatched junction bases numbered 8, after V lost 2 bases and J lost 8 bases. The CDR3 consists of 15 residues. CDR3 sequence: CASSDGAGGPYEQFF. CDR3 in DNA: TGTGCCAGCAGTGACGGGGCGGGAGGCCCCTATGAGCAGTTCTTC.

The gene calls are TRBV5-4 and TRBJ2-5; D is ambiguous. V was pared by 0 bases and J by 5 bases, with 11 bases between. The CDR3 is made up of 14 amino acids. CDR1 and CDR2 from the germline V gene are SGHNT and YYREEE (reference sequence). The CDR3 sequence: CASSLVGSAETQYF. CDR3 coding DNA: TGTGCCAGCAGCTTGGTTGGCAGCGCCGAGACCCAGTACTTC.

The chain recombines TRBV6-6 with TRBJ2-7, with a tentative D call TRBD2 (6 bases). In germline, CDR1 is MNHNY, CDR2 SVGAGI (reference sequence). Trimming removed 7 bases at V and 5 bases at J, with 21 bases between. The CDR3 is 15 amino acids. The CDR3 sequence is CASTLRSSWEDEQYF. In DNA, the CDR3 is TGTGCCAGCACCCTTAGAAGTTCGTGGGAGGACGAGCAGTACTTC.

The V call is TRBV9, the J call TRBJ2-1; 12 bases are shared with TRBD2. This CDR3 has 18 residues. CDR1 is SGDLS, CDR2 YYNGEE, per germline. Trimming cost V 2 bases and J 0 bases; bases outside gene matches: 6. CDR3 loop: CASSVLAGGSLSYNEQFF. The CDR3 nucleotides are TGTGCCAGCAGCGTGCTAGCGGGAGGGTCCCTCTCCTACAATGAGCAGTTCTTC.

This chain links TRBV10-1 with TRBJ1-2; D unclear. CDR1 WNHNN and CDR2 SYGVQD come from the germline V gene (reference sequence). V gave up 4 bases and J gave up 4 bases, with 10 bases separating them. CDR3 length: 13 residues. This CDR3 is CASSVSGSYGYTF. The CDR3 DNA follows: TGCGCCAGCAGTGTCTCGGGGAGCTATGGCTACACCTTC.

CDR3: CATRLAGEHEQYF. The CDR3 DNA reads TGTGCCACCCGACTAGCGGGAGAACATGAGCAGTACTTC. The gene calls are TRBV15 and TRBJ2-7, with TRBD2 matching 12 bases. Germline CDR1 and CDR2: LNHNV and YYDKDF (reference sequence). V dropped 8 bases and J dropped 7; count of bases not matched to a gene: 6. This CDR3 is 13 amino acids long.

This chain links TRBV15 with TRBJ2-7, with 8 positions matching TRBD2. Trimming took 0 bases from V and 5 from J; bases not matched to a gene: 6. Germline CDR1 reads LNHNV; CDR2 reads YYDKDF (reference sequence). CDR3 length: 15 amino acids. CDR3: CATSRDRSGIDEQYF. In DNA, the CDR3 is TGTGCCACCAGCAGAGATCGTAGCGGGATAGACGAGCAGTACTTC.

The gene calls are TRBV2 and TRBJ2-7; maybe TRBD1 (6 bases). The germline gives CDR1 SNHLY, CDR2 FYNNEI. The CDR3 length is 14 residues. The germline V and J ends were trimmed by 8 bases and 5 bases, with 19 bases remaining between them. This CDR3 is CASANRAGKDEQYF. CDR3 nucleotide sequence: TGTGCCAGCGCCAACAGGGCAGGGAAGGACGAGCAGTACTTC. The full variable domain, in which reference TRBV2 and TRBJ2-7 provide the parts outside the CDR3, is EPEVTQTPSHQVTQMGQEVILRCVPISNHLYFYWYRQILGQKVEFLVSFYNNEISEKSEIFDDQFSVERPDGSNFTLKIRSTKLEDSAMYFCASANRAGKDEQYFGPGTRLTVT.